This T cell receptor beta chain is drawn from a study of Ad26.COV2.S vaccination and SARS-CoV-2 variants (dated by TCRdb to the early 2020s). With regard to the full study: Donors in the vaccine arm were drawn from COV1001, a multicentre, randomized, double-blind, placebo-controlled phase I-IIa trial testing Ad26.COV2.S in healthy adults. A total of around 32 samples were included in the TCR-sequenced set, comprising roughly 19 Ad26.COV2.S vaccine recipients, 5 placebo recipients and 8 SARS-CoV-2 convalescent individuals. Trial participants were randomized into five groups of five, in which low-dose or high-dose Ad26.COV2.S was given once or twice, or placebo was given on both occasions. Sequencing of the TCRbeta repertoire served to evaluate the specificity and breadth of SARS-CoV-2-reactive T cell receptors following Ad26.COV2.S vaccination. Ad26.COV2.S was administered intramuscularly at a dose of 5x10^10 or 1x10^11 viral particles, either as one shot or as two shots given 56 days apart. Investigators did not know the trial group allocation while performing experiments and assessing outcomes. The paper as a whole reports these results and caveats: Comparable non-spike TCR breadth was observed between vaccine and placebo recipients, consistent with only spike being contained in the vaccine. After vaccination, spike-specific CD8+ and CD4+ T cell responses were reported to show substantial breadth. The study was not powered to compare responses between vaccine doses or regimens. It was noted by the authors that total T cell responses may have been underestimated by the TCR breadth and depth analyses. Ad26.COV2.S recipients had higher spike-specific TCR breadth than placebo recipients (P = 0.0014).

Per the publication, the treatment or condition label means: over 15 received Ad26.COV2.S at low or high dose, single or two shots; a few received placebo; per-sample allocation not given. Repertoires of vaccine and placebo recipients were sequenced from samples taken on day 63 after the first injection. Between 29 July and 7 August 2020, Cohort 1b enrolled about 27 adults aged 18-55 years at one site in Boston, USA. Ad26.COV2.S consisted of a replication-incompetent adenovirus type 26 vector by which a prefusion-stabilized SARS-CoV-2 spike protein from the original Wuhan strain was expressed. The immunoSEQ Assay was used to sequence TCRbeta CDR3 regions. After extraction, genomic DNA underwent amplification by bias-controlled multiplex PCR, followed by high-throughput sequencing. The original methods were these. To quantify the absolute abundance of each unique TCRbeta CDR3 region, sequences were collapsed and filtered. T cell fraction was estimated by normalizing TCRbeta template counts to usable DNA, which was measured by amplifying reference genes present in all nucleated cells. Repertoire TCRs were annotated as SARS-CoV-2-specific when V gene, CDR3 amino acid sequence and J gene were exactly matched to a known reactive TCR set. The reference SARS-CoV-2 TCR set was obtained from MIRA and was filtered for enrichment in COVID-19-positive ImmuneCODE repertoires, whereby public or cross-reactive TCRs were removed. Using the MIRA antigens, annotated TCRs were further analysed by specific ORF or by position within an ORF. Breadth was defined as annotated unique rearrangements over total unique productive rearrangements; depth was the summed frequency of those rearrangements. Two-sided Wilcoxon rank-sum tests were applied when comparing TCR breadth between groups. The immuneACCESS repertoire file appears here via TCRdb, limited to in-frame rearrangements. These files lack a portion of the clones; in checked studies, under half of the deficit traces to unresolved V genes, and the cause of the others is not known. V and J calls and clone size are copied from that table; D and trimming were computed from the DNA. Within this sample are some 250,000 clones, with 70% to 90% of them counted one time only. Of the sample, about 10% falls within the top ten clones.

With regard to this clone: The target of this receptor is not known. Base qualities were left out, and no much larger clone turns up one base away.

The clonotype was recovered from a person between 18 and 65 years old who received the Ad26.COV2.S COVID-19 vaccine or a placebo. The material was peripheral blood, obtained in a trial of Ad26.COV2.S vaccine versus placebo.

This receptor carries the CDR3 CASSQGSGLNTGELFF. The nucleotide sequence is given as TGCGCCAGCAGCCAAGGTAGCGGATTGAACACCGGGGAGCTGTTTTTT. The sequence links TRBV4-3 to TRBJ2-2; 6 matching bases give a weak D call of TRBD2. Trimming takes 1 base from V and 1 base from J, and the germline ends sit 10 bases apart. Sequences LGHNA (CDR1) and YSLEER (CDR2) are obtained from the germline V gene. From cysteine to phenylalanine, the CDR3 is 16 amino acids long. Left in the record is the CDR3 DNA by itself, 48 bases read in frame from the first base.